This T cell receptor (beta chain) was recorded in a study of blood T cell repertoires in COVID-19. Looking at the study overall: Material from acute and convalescent COVID-19 was sourced from the United States, Italy and Spain. Nucleic acid was either cDNA or gDNA, and it came from T cells, B-cell-depleted T cells, or PBMCs.

The method was immunoSEQ multiplex PCR; TCRdb's version includes in-frame clones alone and lacks a portion of them. The repertoire holds 150,000 to 200,000 clones, around 74% seen once, with 3% in the top ten. This clone has a handful of counts. V dropped 10 bases and J dropped 0; count of bases not matched to a gene: 12. CDR1 is ENHRY, CDR2 SYGVKD, per germline. This CDR3 has 17 amino acids. The V and J genes are TRBV10-3 and TRBJ2-1, with 10 positions matching TRBD2. Specimen: peripheral blood. The source is a woman older than 75 with acute or convalescent COVID-19. Written as DNA, the CDR3 is TGTGCCACCTCCCCCCCAGCGGGAGGGAGCTCCTACAATGAGCAGTTCTTC. It translates to CATSPPAGGSSYNEQFF.